Below are 2 T cell receptor beta chains sequenced from a single sample in a study of blood T cell repertoires in COVID-19. The table came from immunoSEQ multiplex PCR; TCRdb's copy has only in-frame clones and leaves some out. The table lists some 50,000 clones, roughly nine tenths of them singletons. Sequenced input: peripheral blood. The receptors were gathered from a man between 65 and 85 years old with active COVID-19.

The chain combines TRBV6-6 with TRBJ2-3; 9 bases align to TRBD2. V gave up 8 bases and J gave up 2 bases; unmatched junction bases: 8. The germline V gene encodes CDR1 MNHNY and CDR2 SVGAGI (reference sequence). The length of the CDR3 is 15 residues. The CDR3 spells CASPPIAGVTDTQYF. As DNA, the CDR3 is TGTGCCAGCCCCCCTATAGCGGGGGTCACAGATACGCAGTATTTT.

The chain joins TRBV2 to TRBJ1-4, with a tentative D call TRBD1 (6 bases). Germline CDR1 and CDR2: SNHLY and FYNNEI. The CDR3 runs to 15 residues. V was shortened by 6 bases and J by 7 bases, with 18 bases between the two germline ends. CDR3: CASRRGRGGPEKLFF. CDR3 in DNA: TGTGCCAGCAGGAGAGGTCGGGGGGGGCCTGAAAAACTGTTTTTT.